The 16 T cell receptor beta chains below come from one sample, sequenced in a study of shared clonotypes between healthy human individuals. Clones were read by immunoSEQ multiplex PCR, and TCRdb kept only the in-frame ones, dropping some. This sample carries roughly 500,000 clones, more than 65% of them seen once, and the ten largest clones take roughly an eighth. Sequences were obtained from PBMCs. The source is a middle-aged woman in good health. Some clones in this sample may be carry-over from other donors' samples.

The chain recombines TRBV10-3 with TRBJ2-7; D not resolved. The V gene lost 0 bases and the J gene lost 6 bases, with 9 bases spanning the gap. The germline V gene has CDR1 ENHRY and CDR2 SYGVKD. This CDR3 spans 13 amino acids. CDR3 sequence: CAISESTFREQYF. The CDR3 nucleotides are TGTGCCATCAGTGAGTCGACCTTCCGCGAGCAGTACTTC.

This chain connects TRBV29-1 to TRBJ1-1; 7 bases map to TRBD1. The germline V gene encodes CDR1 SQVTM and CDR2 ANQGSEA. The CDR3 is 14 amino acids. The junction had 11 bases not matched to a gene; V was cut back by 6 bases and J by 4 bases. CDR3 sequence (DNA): TGCAGCGTCCTCGACAGGGTTGATCGCACTGAAGCTTTCTTT. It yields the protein CSVLDRVDRTEAFF.

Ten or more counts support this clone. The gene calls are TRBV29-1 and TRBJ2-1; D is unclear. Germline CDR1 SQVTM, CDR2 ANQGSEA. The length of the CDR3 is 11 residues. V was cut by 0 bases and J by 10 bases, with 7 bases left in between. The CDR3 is CSVEDQREQFF. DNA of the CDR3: TGCAGCGTTGAAGACCAGCGCGAGCAGTTCTTC.

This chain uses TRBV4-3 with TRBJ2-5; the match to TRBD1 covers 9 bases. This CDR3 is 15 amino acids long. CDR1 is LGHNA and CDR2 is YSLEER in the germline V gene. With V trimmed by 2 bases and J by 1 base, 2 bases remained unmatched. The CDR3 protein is CASSQTGGTQETQYF. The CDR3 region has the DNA TGCGCCAGCAGCCAAACAGGGGGCACCCAAGAGACCCAGTACTTC.

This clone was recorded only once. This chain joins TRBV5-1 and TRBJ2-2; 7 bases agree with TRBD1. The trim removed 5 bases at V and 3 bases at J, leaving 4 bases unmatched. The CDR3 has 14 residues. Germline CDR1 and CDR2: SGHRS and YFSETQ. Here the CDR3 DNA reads TGCGCCAGCAGAACAACAGGGGACACCGGGGAGCTGTTTTTT. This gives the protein CASRTTGDTGELFF.

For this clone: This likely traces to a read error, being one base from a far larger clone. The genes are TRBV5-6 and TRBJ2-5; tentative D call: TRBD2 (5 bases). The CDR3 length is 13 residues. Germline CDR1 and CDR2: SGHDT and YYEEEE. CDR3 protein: CTSTAGVKETQYF. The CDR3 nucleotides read TGTACCAGCACCGCGGGTGTAAAAGAGACCCAGTACTTC.

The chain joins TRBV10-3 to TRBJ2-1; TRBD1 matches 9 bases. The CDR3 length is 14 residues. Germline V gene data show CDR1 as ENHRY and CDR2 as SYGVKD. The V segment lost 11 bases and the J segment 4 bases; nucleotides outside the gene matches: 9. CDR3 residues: CAVTPGQGYNEQFF. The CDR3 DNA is TGTGCCGTAACACCGGGACAGGGTTACAATGAGCAGTTCTTC.

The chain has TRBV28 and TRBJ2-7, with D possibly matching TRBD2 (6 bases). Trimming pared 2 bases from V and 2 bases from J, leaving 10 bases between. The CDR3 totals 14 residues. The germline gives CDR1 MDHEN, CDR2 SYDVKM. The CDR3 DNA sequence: TGTGCCAGCAGTTTAGTTAGCGGAACCTACGAGCAGTACTTC. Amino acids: CASSLVSGTYEQYF.

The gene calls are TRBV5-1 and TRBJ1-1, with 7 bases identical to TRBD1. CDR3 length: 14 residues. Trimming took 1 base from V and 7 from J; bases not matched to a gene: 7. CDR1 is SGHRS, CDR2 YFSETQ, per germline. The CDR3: CASSLLGTAHEAFF. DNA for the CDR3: TGCGCCAGCAGCTTGTTAGGGACAGCCCATGAAGCTTTCTTT. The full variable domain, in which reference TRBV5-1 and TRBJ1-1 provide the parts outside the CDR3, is KAGVTQTPRYLIKTRGQQVTLSCSPISGHRSVSWYQQTPGQGLQFLFEYFSETQRNKGNFPGRFSGRQFSNSRSEMNVSTLELGDSALYLCASSLLGTAHEAFFGQGTRLTVV.

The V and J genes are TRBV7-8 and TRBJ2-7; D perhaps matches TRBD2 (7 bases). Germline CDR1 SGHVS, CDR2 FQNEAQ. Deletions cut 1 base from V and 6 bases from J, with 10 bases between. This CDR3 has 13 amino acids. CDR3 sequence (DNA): TGTGCCAGCAGCTTAGGGGGGGGGCCCGAGCAGTACTTC. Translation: CASSLGGGPEQYF.

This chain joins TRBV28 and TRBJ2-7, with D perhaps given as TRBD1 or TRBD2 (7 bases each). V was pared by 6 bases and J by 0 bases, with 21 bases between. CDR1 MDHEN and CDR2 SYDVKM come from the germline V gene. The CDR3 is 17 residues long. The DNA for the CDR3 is TGTGCCAGCAGAAGAGGTCCATCAGGGGGGGTCTCCTACGAGCAGTACTTC. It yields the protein CASRRGPSGGVSYEQYF.

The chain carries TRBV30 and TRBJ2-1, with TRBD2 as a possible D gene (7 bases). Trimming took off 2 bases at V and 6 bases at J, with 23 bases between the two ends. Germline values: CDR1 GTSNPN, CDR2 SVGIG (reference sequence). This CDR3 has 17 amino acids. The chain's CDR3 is CAWSLWGGVGESNEQFF. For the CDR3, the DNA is TGTGCCTGGAGTCTATGGGGGGGCGTGGGAGAGAGCAATGAGCAGTTCTTC.

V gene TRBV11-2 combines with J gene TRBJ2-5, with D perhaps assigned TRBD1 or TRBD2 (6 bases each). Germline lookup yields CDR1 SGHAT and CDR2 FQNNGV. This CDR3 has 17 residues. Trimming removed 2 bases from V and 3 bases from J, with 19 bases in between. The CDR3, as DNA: TGTGCCAGCAGCTTACAGATCTCCCGGGGGCGAGAAGAGACCCAGTACTTC. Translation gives CASSLQISRGREETQYF.

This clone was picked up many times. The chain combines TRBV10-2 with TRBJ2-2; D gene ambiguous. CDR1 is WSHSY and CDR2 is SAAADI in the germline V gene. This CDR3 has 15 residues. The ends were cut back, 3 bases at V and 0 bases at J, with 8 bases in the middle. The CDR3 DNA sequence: TGCGCCAGCAGTGATGGTCTAACGAACACCGGGGAGCTGTTTTTT. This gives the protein CASSDGLTNTGELFF.

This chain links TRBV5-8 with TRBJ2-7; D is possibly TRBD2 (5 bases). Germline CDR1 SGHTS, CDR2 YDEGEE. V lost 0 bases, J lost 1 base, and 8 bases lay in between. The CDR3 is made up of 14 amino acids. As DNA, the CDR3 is TGTGCCAGCAGCTTGGAGCGGCCATCCTACGAGCAGTACTTC. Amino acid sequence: CASSLERPSYEQYF.

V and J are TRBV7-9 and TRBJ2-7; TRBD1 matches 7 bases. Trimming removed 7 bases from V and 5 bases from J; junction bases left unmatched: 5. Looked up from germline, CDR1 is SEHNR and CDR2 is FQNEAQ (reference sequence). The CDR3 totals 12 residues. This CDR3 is CASKGGDDEQYF. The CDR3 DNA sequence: TGTGCCAGCAAAGGGGGCGACGACGAGCAGTACTTC.